This entry features one TCR beta chain sequence. The target antigen is unknown. V gave up 5 bases and J gave up 3 bases; unmatched junction bases: 8. CDR1 is SGHRS and CDR2 is YFSETQ in the germline V gene. The CDR3 sequence is 16 residues long. Sequenced by immunoSEQ multiplex PCR; TCRdb stores in-frame clones only, minus some. The data contain roughly 65,000 clones, about 90% of them seen just once; the ten biggest clones take up around 0.9%. The data were taken from a study of OX40 agonist ivuxolimab in advanced cancers. Across the study: Ivuxolimab, which is an agonistic anti-OX40 (CD134) antibody, was administered to the patients. Partial response was recorded in three patients: one hepatocellular carcinoma and two cutaneous melanoma cases.

Samples of blood were obtained at baseline, on cycle 4 day 1, and on cycle 7 day 1. Study results and limitations: Expanded peripheral T cells had an undetermined antigen specificity.

This sequence joins TRBV5-1 and TRBJ1-4, with 9 positions matching TRBD1. This sequence originates from an adult with an advanced solid tumor such as melanoma, head and neck, liver or kidney cancer. The sample consisted of CD4+ or CD8+ T cells sorted from blood, taken in a trial of the OX40 agonist ivuxolimab. The CDR3 DNA reads TGCGCCAGCAGGCCATTACAGGGGGCGCCTAATGAAAAACTGTTTTTT. Its translation: CASRPLQGAPNEKLFF.